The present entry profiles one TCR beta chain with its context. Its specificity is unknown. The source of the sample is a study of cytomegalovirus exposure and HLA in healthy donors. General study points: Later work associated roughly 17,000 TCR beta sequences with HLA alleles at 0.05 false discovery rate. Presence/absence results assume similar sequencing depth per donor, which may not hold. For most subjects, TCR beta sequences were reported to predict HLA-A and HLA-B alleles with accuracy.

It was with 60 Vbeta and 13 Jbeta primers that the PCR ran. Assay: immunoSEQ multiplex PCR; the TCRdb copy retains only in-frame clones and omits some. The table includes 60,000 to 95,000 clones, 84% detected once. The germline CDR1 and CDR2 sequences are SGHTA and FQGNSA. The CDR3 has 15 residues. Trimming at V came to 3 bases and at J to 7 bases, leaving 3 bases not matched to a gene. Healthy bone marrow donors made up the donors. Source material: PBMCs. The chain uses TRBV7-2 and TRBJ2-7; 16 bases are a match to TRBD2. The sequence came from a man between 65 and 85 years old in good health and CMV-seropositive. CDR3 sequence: CASSLGTSGGVEQYF. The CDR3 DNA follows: TGTGCCAGCAGCTTGGGGACTAGCGGGGGGGTTGAGCAGTACTTC.